This T cell receptor beta chain emerged from a study of T cells in Graves' hyperthyroidism and ophthalmopathy. Unmatched junction bases numbered 6, after V lost 3 bases and J lost 5 bases. This CDR3 has 14 amino acids. Germline CDR1 SGHDT, CDR2 YYEEEE. TCR beta CDR3 regions were amplified from RNA. A first-round RT-PCR of the TCR CDR3 used the HTBI primer set. TCRdb reprocessed the multiplex PCR reads via MiXCR and lists one record per CDR3 protein. The sample shows 250,000 to 300,000 distinct CDR3 sequences, approximately 13% of them seen only once. This clonotype was recorded a few times. Uncontrolled infection, other autoimmune disease, pregnancy and lactation each barred patients from inclusion.

The rearrangement links TRBV5-6 to TRBJ1-2; 8 positions match TRBD1. Sequenced material: blood. This sequence originates from a woman aged 40 to 50 with Graves' hyperthyroidism. The CDR3 nucleotides are TGTGCCAGCAGCTCTGGACAGGGATGGTATGGCTACACCTTC. Its protein product is CASSSGQGWYGYTF.